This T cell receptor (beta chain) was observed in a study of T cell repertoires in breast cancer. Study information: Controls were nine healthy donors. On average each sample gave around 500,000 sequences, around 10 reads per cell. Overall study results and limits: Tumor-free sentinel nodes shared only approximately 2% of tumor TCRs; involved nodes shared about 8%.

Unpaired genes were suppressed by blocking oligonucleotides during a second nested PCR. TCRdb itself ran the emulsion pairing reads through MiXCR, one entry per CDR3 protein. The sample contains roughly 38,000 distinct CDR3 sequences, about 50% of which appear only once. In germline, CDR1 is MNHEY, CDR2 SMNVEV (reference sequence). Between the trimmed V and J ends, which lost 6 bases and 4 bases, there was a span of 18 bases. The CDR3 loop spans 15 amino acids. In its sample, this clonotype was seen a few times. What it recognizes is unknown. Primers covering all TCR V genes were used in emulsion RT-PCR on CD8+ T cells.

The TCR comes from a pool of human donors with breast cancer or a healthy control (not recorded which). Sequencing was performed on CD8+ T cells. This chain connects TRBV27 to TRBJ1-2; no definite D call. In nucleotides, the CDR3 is TGTGCCAGCAGACGGGCCCCTACAGAGGTCTATGGCTACACCTTC. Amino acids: CASRRAPTEVYGYTF.